The subject of this entry is one TCR beta chain. CDR3 size: 13 residues. The germline V gene has CDR1 SGHRS and CDR2 YFSETQ. V lost 5 bases and J lost 5, with 13 bases in between. Sequencing used immunoSEQ multiplex PCR; TCRdb keeps in-frame clones, though not all of them. Here the sample spans approximately 90,000 clones, 78% being singletons. This sample is part of a study of blood T cell repertoires in COVID-19. The V gene is TRBV5-1, the J gene TRBJ1-2; D might be TRBD1 (5 bases). This receptor was obtained from a man in his 70s with COVID-19, enrolled during active disease. The sequenced sample consisted of peripheral blood. CDR3 region: CASRPDSSYGYTF. The CDR3 bases are TGCGCCAGCAGACCCGACAGCAGTTATGGCTACACCTTC.